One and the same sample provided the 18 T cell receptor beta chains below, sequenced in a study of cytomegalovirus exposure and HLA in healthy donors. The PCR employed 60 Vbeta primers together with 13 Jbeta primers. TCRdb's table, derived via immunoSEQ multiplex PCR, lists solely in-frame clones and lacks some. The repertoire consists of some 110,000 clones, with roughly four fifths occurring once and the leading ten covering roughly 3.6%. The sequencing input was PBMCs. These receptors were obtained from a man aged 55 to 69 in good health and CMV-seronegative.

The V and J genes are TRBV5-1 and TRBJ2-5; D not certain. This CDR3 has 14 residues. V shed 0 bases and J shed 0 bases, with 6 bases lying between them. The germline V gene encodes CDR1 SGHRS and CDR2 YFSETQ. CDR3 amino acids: CASSLGGNQETQYF. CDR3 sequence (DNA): TGCGCCAGCAGCTTGGGAGGAAACCAAGAGACCCAGTACTTC.

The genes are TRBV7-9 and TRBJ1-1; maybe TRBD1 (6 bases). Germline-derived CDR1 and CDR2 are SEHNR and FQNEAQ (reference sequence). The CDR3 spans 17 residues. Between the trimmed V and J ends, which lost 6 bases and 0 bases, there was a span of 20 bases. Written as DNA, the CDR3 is TGTGCCAGCAGGTCGCTGGGGGGGCGATCCATGAACACTGAAGCTTTCTTT. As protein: CASRSLGGRSMNTEAFF. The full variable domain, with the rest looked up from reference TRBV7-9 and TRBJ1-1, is DTGVSQNPRHKITKRGQNVTFRCDPISEHNRLYWYRQTLGQGPEFLTYFQNEAQLEKSRLLSDRFSAERPKGSFSTLEIQRTEQGDSAMYLCASRSLGGRSMNTEAFFGQGTRLTVV.

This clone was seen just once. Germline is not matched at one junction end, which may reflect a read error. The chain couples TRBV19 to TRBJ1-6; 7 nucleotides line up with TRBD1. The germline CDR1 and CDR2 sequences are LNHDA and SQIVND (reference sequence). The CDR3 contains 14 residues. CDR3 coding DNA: TGTGCCAGTACCCCGGGACAGTCGGGTTCACCCCCCCACTTT. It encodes CASTPGQSGSPPHF.

The CDR3 DNA sequence: TGTGCCAGCAGTGAATGGGCAGGCTATCAGCCCCAGCATTTT. Translation gives CASSEWAGYQPQHF. This chain links TRBV6-1 with TRBJ1-5; D gene unclear. V was shortened by 2 bases and J by 5 bases, with 10 bases between the two germline ends. The CDR3 consists of 14 residues. Germline values: CDR1 MNHNS, CDR2 SASEGT.

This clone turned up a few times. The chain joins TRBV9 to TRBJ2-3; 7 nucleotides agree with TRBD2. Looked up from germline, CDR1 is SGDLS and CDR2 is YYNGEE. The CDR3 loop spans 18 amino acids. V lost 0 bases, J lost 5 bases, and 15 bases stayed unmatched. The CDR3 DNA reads TGTGCCAGCAGCGTAGGGCCGGGGGACTACAGTGGTAGAGATACGCAGTATTTT. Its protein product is CASSVGPGDYSGRDTQYF.

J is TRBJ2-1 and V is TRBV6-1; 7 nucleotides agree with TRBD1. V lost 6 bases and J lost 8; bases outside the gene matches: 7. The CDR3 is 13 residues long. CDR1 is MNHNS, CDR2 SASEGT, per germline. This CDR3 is CASRLGQSDEQFF. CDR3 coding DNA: TGTGCCAGCAGATTGGGACAGTCGGATGAGCAGTTCTTC.

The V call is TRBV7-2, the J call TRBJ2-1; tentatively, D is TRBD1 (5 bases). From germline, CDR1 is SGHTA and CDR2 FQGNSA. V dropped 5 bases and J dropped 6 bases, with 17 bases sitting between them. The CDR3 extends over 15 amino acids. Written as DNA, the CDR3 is TGTGCCAGCAGCCTCATCCAGGGAAGGGGCAATGAGCAGTTCTTC. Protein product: CASSLIQGRGNEQFF.

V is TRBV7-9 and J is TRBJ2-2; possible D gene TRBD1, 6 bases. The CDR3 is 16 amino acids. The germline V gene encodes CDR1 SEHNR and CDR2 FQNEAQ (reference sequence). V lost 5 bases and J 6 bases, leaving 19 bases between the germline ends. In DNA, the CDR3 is TGTGCCAGCAGCCCCACAGGGTCCATGGGTTCCGGGGAGCTGTTTTTT. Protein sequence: CASSPTGSMGSGELFF. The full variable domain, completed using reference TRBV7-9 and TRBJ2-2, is DTGVSQNPRHKITKRGQNVTFRCDPISEHNRLYWYRQTLGQGPEFLTYFQNEAQLEKSRLLSDRFSAERPKGSFSTLEIQRTEQGDSAMYLCASSPTGSMGSGELFFGEGSRLTVL.

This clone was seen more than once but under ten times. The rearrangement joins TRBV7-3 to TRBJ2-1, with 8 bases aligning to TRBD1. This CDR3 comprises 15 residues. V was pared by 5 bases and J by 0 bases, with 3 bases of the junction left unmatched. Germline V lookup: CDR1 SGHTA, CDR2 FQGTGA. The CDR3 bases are TGTGCCAGCAGCGTGGGACAGGTCTCCTACAATGAGCAGTTCTTC. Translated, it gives CASSVGQVSYNEQFF.

The CDR3 region has the DNA TGTGCCTGGACCCGACTAGCTCTTAGCTCCTACAATGAGCAGTTCTTC. As protein: CAWTRLALSSYNEQFF. This chain joins TRBV30 and TRBJ2-1; 7 positions agree with TRBD2. The CDR3 covers 16 residues. Germline CDR1 reads GTSNPN; CDR2 reads SVGIG (reference sequence). Trimming took 4 bases from V and 0 from J; bases not matched to a gene: 9.

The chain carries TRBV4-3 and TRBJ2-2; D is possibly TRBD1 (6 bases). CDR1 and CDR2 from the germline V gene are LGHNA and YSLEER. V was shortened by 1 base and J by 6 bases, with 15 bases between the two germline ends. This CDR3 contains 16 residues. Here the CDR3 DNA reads TGCGCCAGCAGCCAAGGGGGCAGGGGAAGGGCCGGGGAGCTGTTTTTT. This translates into CASSQGGRGRAGELFF.

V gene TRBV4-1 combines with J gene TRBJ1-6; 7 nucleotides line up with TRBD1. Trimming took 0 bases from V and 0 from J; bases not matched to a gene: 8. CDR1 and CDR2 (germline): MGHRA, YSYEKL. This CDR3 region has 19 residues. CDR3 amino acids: CASSQELGQARSYNSPLHF. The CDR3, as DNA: TGCGCCAGCAGCCAAGAACTAGGACAGGCCCGCTCCTATAATTCACCCCTCCACTTT.

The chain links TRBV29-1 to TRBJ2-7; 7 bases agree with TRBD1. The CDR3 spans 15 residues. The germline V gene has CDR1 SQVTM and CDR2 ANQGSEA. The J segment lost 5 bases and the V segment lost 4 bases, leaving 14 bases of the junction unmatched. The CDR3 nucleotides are TGCAGCGTTGTCAGAACCCCAGGGGGATCAGACGAGCAGTACTTC. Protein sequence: CSVVRTPGGSDEQYF.

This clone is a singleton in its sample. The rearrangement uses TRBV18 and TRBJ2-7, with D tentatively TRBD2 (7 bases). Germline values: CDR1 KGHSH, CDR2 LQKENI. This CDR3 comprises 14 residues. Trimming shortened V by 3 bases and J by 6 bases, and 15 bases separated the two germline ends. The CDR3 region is CASSPSGGRVEQYF. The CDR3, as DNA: TGTGCCAGCTCACCTTCGGGGGGCCGGGTCGAGCAGTACTTC.

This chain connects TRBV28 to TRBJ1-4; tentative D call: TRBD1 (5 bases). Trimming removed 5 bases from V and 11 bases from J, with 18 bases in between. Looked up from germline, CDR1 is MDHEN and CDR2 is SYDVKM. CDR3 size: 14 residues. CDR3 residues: CASSPRDLGGKLFF. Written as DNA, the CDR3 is TGTGCCAGCAGTCCCCGGGACCTCGGGGGGAAACTGTTTTTT.

This chain's CDR3 is CAISPQGHEQYF. The CDR3 bases are TGTGCCATCAGCCCACAGGGGCACGAGCAGTACTTC. This sequence joins TRBV10-3 and TRBJ2-7; 7 bases are shared with TRBD1. The J segment lost 5 bases and the V segment lost 6 bases, leaving 4 bases of the junction unmatched. The CDR3 runs 12 residues. CDR1 and CDR2 (germline): ENHRY, SYGVKD.

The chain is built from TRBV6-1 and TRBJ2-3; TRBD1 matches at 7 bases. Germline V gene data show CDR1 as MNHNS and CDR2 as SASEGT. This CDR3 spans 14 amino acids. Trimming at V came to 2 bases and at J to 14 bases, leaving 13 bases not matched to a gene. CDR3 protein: CASSESWDSSVRYF. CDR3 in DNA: TGTGCCAGCAGTGAATCTTGGGACAGCTCAGTGCGGTATTTT.

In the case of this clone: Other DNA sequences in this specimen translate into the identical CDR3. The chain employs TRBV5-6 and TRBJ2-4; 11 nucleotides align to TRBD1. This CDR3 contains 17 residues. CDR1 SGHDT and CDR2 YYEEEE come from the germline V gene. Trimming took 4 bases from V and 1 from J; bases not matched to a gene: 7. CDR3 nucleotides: TGTGCCAGCAGCCCTCTGGGACAGGGGGTTGCCAAAAACATTCAGTACTTC. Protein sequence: CASSPLGQGVAKNIQYF.